This T cell receptor (beta chain) was profiled in a study of blood T cell repertoires in COVID-19. As for the study in general: Some COVID-19 samples were acute and others convalescent; all came from the United States, Italy and Spain. PBMCs, B-cell-depleted T cells, or T cells were the source of the cDNA or gDNA that made up the material.

CDR1 SNHLY and CDR2 FYNNEI come from the germline V gene. There are 15 residues in the CDR3. V lost 6 bases and J lost 7; bases outside the gene matches: 10. Assay used: immunoSEQ multiplex PCR; TCRdb lists only in-frame clones, some missing. The sample includes hundreds of thousands of clones, around 86% seen only once; the top ten take approximately 1.5%. The TCR sequence derives from a woman in her 30s with active or convalescent COVID-19. Sequencing input: peripheral blood. J is TRBJ2-5 and V is TRBV2; the match to TRBD2 covers 11 bases. The CDR3 DNA reads as TGTGCCAGCAGGAAACTAGCGGGGGAACATGGGACCCAGTACTTC. Protein product: CASRKLAGEHGTQYF.